These 8 T cell receptor beta chains share one sample of origin, sequenced in a study of T cell responses to AZD1222 COVID-19 vaccine. Sequenced by immunoSEQ multiplex PCR; TCRdb stores in-frame clones only, minus some. Among about 140,000 clones listed, over 85% were seen once. The sample was peripheral blood, taken 28 days after the second AZD1222 dose. These receptors were collected from an adult who received the AZD1222 COVID-19 vaccine.

The chain has TRBV12-3 or TRBV12-4 and TRBJ1-2; tentative D call: TRBD1 (6 bases). This CDR3 is built from 13 residues. V lost 6 bases and J 4 bases, leaving 12 bases between the germline ends. The CDR3 DNA follows: TGTGCCAGCAGCCCAGGGGTAGGCTATGGCTACACCTTC. It yields the protein CASSPGVGYGYTF.

This clone was counted a few times. V and J are TRBV4-1 and TRBJ1-1; 8 nucleotides align to TRBD1. The germline CDR1 and CDR2 sequences are MGHRA and YSYEKL. After removal of 5 bases from V and 2 bases from J, the junction contained 7 bases not matched to a gene. This CDR3 has 15 residues. CDR3 sequence reads: CASSSQGGGNTEAFF. The CDR3 DNA reads as TGCGCCAGCAGCTCACAGGGGGGGGGCAACACTGAAGCTTTCTTT.

V gene TRBV30 combines with J gene TRBJ1-1, with 9 bases aligning to TRBD1. The germline V gene has CDR1 GTSNPN and CDR2 SVGIG (reference sequence). The CDR3 extends over 13 amino acids. V gave up 4 bases and J gave up 10 bases; unmatched junction bases: 10. The CDR3 region is CAWIPGQGWGAFF. The CDR3 bases are TGTGCCTGGATTCCCGGACAGGGGTGGGGAGCTTTCTTT.

J is TRBJ1-1 and V is TRBV7-3; no clear D gene. Germline V CDR1 and CDR2: SGHTA, FQGTGA. There are 13 residues in the CDR3. V was cut by 6 bases and J by 2 bases, with 10 bases left in between. The CDR3 sequence: CASRRTANTEAFF. The CDR3 nucleotides are TGTGCCAGCAGGCGGACGGCTAACACTGAAGCTTTCTTT.

V is TRBV6-4 and J is TRBJ1-2; a weak D match, TRBD1 (5 bases). There are 17 residues in the CDR3. Germline V lookup: CDR1 MRHNA, CDR2 SNTAGT. Trimming took off 0 bases at V and 6 bases at J, with 20 bases between the two ends. The CDR3 here is CASSDSEHRSQRDGYTF. In DNA, the CDR3 is TGTGCCAGCAGTGACTCGGAGCACAGGTCTCAGCGGGATGGCTACACCTTC.

This chain links TRBV5-4 with TRBJ2-7, with 7 bases that match TRBD1. The trim removed 0 bases at V and 9 bases at J, leaving 6 bases unmatched. Germline lookup yields CDR1 SGHNT and CDR2 YYREEE (reference sequence). The CDR3 consists of 13 residues. CDR3 sequence: CASSLDDRVAQYF. CDR3 nucleotides: TGTGCCAGCAGCTTGGATGACAGGGTGGCGCAGTACTTC.

The chain uses TRBV19 and TRBJ1-2; D is uncertain. Germline V gene sequence: CDR1 LNHDA, CDR2 SQIVND (reference sequence). The CDR3 loop spans 13 amino acids. V was shortened by 7 bases and J by 4 bases, with 13 bases between the two germline ends. The CDR3 nucleotides read TGTGCCAGTACCCTGACCCAAGGCTATGGCTACACCTTC. Encoded protein: CASTLTQGYGYTF.

The chain recombines TRBV21-1 with TRBJ1-5; the table's D call, TRBD1, was not checked against the DNA. TRBV21-1 is deemed a pseudogene. CDR3 length equals 15 residues. The CDR3 sequence: CASSIPQGSNQPQHF. The DNA of the CDR3 is TGTGCCAGCAGCATACCTCAGGGGAGCAATCAGCCCCAGCATTTT.